The 8 T cell receptor beta chains listed next were all sequenced from one sample in a study of T cell responses to AZD1222 COVID-19 vaccine. The method was immunoSEQ multiplex PCR; TCRdb's version includes in-frame clones alone and lacks a portion of them. Among under 150,000 clones listed, approximately 90% were seen once. The specimen comprised peripheral blood, sampled on day 0 of AZD1222 vaccination. The source is an adult in good health.

As concerns this clone: This may come from a read error, since a much larger clone is one base off. The J gene is TRBJ1-5, the V gene TRBV7-2, with 9 bases lining up with TRBD1. V lost 1 base, J lost 5 bases, and 0 bases stayed unmatched. CDR3 length equals 14 residues. Germline loops: CDR1 SGHTA, CDR2 FQGNSA. The CDR3 region is CASSLGTGDQPQHF. For the CDR3, the DNA is TGTGCCAGCAGCTTAGGGACAGGGGATCAGCCCCAGCATTTT.

The J gene is TRBJ1-4, the V gene TRBV9, with 7 bases lining up with TRBD1. V trimming: 6 bases; J trimming: 2 bases; junction bases outside the gene matches: 7. The CDR3 loop spans 15 amino acids. Germline values: CDR1 SGDLS, CDR2 YYNGEE. For the CDR3, the DNA is TGTGCCAGCACTTCAGGGGGTACGACTAATGAAAAACTGTTTTTT. As protein: CASTSGGTTNEKLFF. Full variable domain (rest looked up from reference TRBV9 and TRBJ1-4): DSGVTQTPKHLITATGQRVTLRCSPRSGDLSVYWYQQSLDQGLQFLIQYYNGEERAKGNILERFSAQQFPDLHSELNLSSLELGDSALYFCASTSGGTTNEKLFFGSGTQLSVL.

This rearrangement joins TRBV6-5 to TRBJ1-3, with TRBD1 matching over 7 bases. V lost 6 bases and J lost 4; bases outside the gene matches: 3. This CDR3 spans 13 amino acids. Germline V CDR1 and CDR2: MNHEY, SVGAGI. The CDR3 DNA reads TGTGCCAGCAGATCAGGGGGAGGAAACACCATATATTTT. It is translated as CASRSGGGNTIYF.

This clone was detected many times. V gene TRBV6-1 combines with J gene TRBJ1-5, with a possible D match to TRBD1 (5 bases). V was clipped by 2 bases and J by 0 bases, with 8 bases between them. The CDR3 totals 15 residues. Per germline, CDR1 MNHNS and CDR2 SASEGT. Here the CDR3 DNA reads TGTGCCAGCAGTGAACCAGGGATTAGCAATCAGCCCCAGCATTTT. Amino acids: CASSEPGISNQPQHF.

The J gene is TRBJ2-1, the V gene TRBV24-1; D may be TRBD1 (5 bases). CDR1 is KGHDR, CDR2 SFDVKD, per germline. Trimming took off 6 bases at V and 10 bases at J, with 12 bases between the two ends. The CDR3 runs to 12 residues. The CDR3 DNA reads TGTGCCACCAGTCGGACAAGCGCCGAGCAGTTCTTC. It codes for CATSRTSAEQFF.

The chain combines TRBV11-1 with TRBJ1-2; 11 bases are shared with TRBD1. Losses at the gene ends were 2 bases for V and 6 bases for J; bases not matched to a gene: 2. Looked up from germline, CDR1 is SGHAT and CDR2 is FQDESV (reference sequence). The CDR3 loop spans 14 amino acids. The CDR3 loop reads CASSLRTGGHGYTF. As DNA, the CDR3 is TGTGCCAGCAGCTTAAGGACAGGGGGCCATGGCTACACCTTC.

This rearrangement joins TRBV7-2 to TRBJ1-4; D is unclear. The germline V gene encodes CDR1 SGHTA and CDR2 FQGNSA. V was pared by 1 base and J by 8 bases, with 8 bases between. The CDR3 totals 13 residues. The CDR3 sequence is CASSLVRAEKLFF. The CDR3 DNA is TGTGCCAGCAGCTTAGTCCGGGCGGAAAAACTGTTTTTT.

The chain uses TRBV12-3 or TRBV12-4 and TRBJ1-2, with TRBD1 matching over 9 bases. Unmatched junction bases numbered 4, after V lost 3 bases and J lost 8 bases. The CDR3 is 13 residues long. Written as DNA, the CDR3 is TGTGCCAGCAGTTTTGGGACAGGGCGAGGCTACACCTTC. Its protein product is CASSFGTGRGYTF.